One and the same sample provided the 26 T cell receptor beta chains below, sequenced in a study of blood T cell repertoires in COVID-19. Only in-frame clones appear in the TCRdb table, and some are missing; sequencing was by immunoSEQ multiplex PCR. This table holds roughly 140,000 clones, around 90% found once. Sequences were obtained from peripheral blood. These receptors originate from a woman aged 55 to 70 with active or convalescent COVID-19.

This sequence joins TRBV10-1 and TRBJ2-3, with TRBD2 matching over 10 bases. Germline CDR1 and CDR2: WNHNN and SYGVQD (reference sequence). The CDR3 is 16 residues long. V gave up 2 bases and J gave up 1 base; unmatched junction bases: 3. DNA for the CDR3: TGCGCCAGCAGTGAGACCCTAGCGGGGGGCACAGATACGCAGTATTTT. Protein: CASSETLAGGTDTQYF.

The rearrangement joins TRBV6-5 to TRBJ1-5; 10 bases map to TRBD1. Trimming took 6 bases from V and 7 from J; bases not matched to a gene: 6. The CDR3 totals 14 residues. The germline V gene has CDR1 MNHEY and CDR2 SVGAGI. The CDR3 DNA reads TGTGCCAGCAGGTCGGACAGGGGGGGACAGCCCCAGCATTTT. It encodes CASRSDRGGQPQHF.

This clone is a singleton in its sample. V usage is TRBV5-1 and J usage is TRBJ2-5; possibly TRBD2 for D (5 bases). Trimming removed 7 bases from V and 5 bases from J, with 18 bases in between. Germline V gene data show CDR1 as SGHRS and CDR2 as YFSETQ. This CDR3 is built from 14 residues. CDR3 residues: CASDFRSSMETQYF. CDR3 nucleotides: TGCGCCAGCGACTTCAGGTCTAGCATGGAGACCCAGTACTTC.

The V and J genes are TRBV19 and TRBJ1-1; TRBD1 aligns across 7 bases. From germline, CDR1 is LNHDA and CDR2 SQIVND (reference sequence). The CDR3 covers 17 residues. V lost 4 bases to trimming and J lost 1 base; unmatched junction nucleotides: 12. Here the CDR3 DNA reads TGTGCCAGTAGTAAGGGATTCCCGGGACAGCAGAACACTGAAGCTTTCTTT. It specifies CASSKGFPGQQNTEAFF. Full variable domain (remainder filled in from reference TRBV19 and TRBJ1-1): DGGITQSPKYLFRKEGQNVTLSCEQNLNHDAMYWYRQDPGQGLRLIYYSQIVNDFQKGDIAEGYSVSREKKESFPLTVTSAQKNPTAFYLCASSKGFPGQQNTEAFFGQGTRLTVV.

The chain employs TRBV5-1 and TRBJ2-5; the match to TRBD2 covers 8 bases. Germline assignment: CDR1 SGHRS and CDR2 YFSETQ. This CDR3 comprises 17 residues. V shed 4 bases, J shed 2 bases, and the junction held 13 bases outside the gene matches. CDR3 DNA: TGCGCCAGCAGCCCCCTAGCGGGCGGCGCTTCTCAAGAGACCCAGTACTTC. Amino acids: CASSPLAGGASQETQYF.

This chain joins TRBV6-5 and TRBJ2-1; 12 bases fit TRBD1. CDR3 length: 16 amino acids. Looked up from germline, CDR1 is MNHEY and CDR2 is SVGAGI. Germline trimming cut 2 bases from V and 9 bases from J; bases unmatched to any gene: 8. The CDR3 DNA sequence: TGTGCCAGCAGTTACCCCTTGGGACAGGGGGCCGCTGAGCAGTTCTTC. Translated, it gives CASSYPLGQGAAEQFF.

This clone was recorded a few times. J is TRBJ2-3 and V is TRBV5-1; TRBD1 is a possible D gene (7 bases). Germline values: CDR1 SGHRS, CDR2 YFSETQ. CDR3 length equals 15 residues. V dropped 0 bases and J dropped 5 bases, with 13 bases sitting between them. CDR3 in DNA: TGCGCCAGCAGCTTGGCTAGACAGGGAGGAGATACGCAGTATTTT. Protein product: CASSLARQGGDTQYF.

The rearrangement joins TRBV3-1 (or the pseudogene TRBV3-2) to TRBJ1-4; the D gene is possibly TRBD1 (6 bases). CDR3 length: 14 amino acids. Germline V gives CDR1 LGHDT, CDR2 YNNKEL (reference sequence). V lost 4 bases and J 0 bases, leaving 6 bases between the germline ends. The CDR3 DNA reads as TGTGCCAGCAGCCGGACAGCAACTAATGAAAAACTGTTTTTT. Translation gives CASSRTATNEKLFF.

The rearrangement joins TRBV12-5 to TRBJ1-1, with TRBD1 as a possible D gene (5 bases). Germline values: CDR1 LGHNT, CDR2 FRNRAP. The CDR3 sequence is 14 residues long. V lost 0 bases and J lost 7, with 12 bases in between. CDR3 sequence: CASGLVTGLGEAFF. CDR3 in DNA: TGTGCTAGTGGTTTGGTTACAGGCCTGGGTGAAGCTTTCTTT.

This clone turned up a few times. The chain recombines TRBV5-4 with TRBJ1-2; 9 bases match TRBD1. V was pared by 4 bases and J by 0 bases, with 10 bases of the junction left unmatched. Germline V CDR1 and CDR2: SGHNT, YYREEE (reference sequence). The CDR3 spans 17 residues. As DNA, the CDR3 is TGTGCCAGCAGCCAAACCGGGACAGGGTCATCTAACTATGGCTACACCTTC. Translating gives CASSQTGTGSSNYGYTF.

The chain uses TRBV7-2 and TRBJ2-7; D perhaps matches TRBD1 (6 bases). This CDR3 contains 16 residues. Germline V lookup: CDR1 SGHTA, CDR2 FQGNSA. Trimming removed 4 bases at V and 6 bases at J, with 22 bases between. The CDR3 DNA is TGTGCCAGCAGCTCACCACTAACAGGGTTCCGCTCCGAGCAGTACTTC. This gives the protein CASSSPLTGFRSEQYF. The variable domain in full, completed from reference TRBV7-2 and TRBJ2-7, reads GAGVSQSPSNKVTEKGKDVELRCDPISGHTALYWYRQSLGQGLEFLIYFQGNSAPDKSGLPSDRFSAERTGGSVSTLTIQRTQQEDSAVYLCASSSPLTGFRSEQYFGPGTRLTVT.

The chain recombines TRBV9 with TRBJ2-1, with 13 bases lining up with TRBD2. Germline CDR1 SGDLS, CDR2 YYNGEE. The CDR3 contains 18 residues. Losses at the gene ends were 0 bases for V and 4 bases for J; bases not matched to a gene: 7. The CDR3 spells CASSVEIGTSGTYNEQFF. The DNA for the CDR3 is TGTGCCAGCAGCGTAGAGATTGGGACTAGCGGGACATACAATGAGCAGTTCTTC.

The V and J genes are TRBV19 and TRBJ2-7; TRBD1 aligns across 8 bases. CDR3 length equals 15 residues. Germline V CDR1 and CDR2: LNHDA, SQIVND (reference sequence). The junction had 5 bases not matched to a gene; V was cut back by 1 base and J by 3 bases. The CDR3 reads CASSIGGTGYYEQYF. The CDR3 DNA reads TGTGCCAGTAGTATAGGTGGGACAGGATACTACGAGCAGTACTTC.

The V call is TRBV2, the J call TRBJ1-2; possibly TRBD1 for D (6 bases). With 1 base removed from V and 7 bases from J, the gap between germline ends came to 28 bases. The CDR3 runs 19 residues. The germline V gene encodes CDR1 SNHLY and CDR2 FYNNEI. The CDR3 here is CASSEGAPAYYSGVGGYTF. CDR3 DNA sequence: TGTGCCAGCAGTGAAGGGGCCCCCGCTTATTACTCAGGGGTAGGTGGCTACACCTTC. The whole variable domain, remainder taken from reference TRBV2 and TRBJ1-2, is EPEVTQTPSHQVTQMGQEVILRCVPISNHLYFYWYRQILGQKVEFLVSFYNNEISEKSEIFDDQFSVERPDGSNFTLKIRSTKLEDSAMYFCASSEGAPAYYSGVGGYTFGSGTRLTVV.

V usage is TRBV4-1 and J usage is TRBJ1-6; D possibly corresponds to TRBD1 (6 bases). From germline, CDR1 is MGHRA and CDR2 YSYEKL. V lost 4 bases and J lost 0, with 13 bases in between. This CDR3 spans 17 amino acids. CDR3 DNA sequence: TGCGCCAGCAGCCGGCCCAGGGGAAGCTCCTATAATTCACCCCTCCACTTT. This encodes CASSRPRGSSYNSPLHF.

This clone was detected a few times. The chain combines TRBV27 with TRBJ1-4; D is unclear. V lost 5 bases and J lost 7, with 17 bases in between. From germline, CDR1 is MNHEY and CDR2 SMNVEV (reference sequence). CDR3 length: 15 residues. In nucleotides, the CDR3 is TGTGCCAGCAGTACACACGAGGGAAAACGTGAAAAACTGTTTTTT. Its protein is CASSTHEGKREKLFF.

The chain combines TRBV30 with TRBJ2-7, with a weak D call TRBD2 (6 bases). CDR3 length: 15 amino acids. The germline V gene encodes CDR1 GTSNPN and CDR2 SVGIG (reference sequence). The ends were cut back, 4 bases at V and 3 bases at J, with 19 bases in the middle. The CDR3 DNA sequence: TGTGCCTGGACCTCCGCTAGCGACCGAAACTACGAGCAGTACTTC. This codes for CAWTSASDRNYEQYF.

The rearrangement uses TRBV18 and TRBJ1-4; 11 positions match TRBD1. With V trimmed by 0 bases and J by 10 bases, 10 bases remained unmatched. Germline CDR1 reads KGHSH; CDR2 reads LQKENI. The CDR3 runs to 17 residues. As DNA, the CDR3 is TGTGCCAGCTCACCACCGCCGCCGCGGGACAGGGGGGTAAAACTGTTTTTT. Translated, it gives CASSPPPPRDRGVKLFF.

The CDR3 DNA is TGCGCCAGCAGTTCCCCGACAGGGGGACATCAGCCCCAGCATTTT. Translated: CASSSPTGGHQPQHF. This chain connects TRBV10-2 to TRBJ1-5; TRBD1 agrees at 9 bases. V trimming: 5 bases; J trimming: 5 bases; junction bases outside the gene matches: 7. Germline lookup yields CDR1 WSHSY and CDR2 SAAADI. The CDR3 is made up of 15 amino acids.

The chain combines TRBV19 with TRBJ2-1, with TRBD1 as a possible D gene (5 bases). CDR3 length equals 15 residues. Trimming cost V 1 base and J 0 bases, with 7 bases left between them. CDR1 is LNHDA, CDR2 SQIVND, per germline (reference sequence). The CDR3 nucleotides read TGTGCCAGTAGTATAGGACAGTCCTCCTACAATGAGCAGTTCTTC. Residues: CASSIGQSSYNEQFF.

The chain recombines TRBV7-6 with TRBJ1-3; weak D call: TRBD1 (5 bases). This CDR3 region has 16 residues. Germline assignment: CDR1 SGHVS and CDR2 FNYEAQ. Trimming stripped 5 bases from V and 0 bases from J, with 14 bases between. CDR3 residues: CASSQQPGGSGNTIYF. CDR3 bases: TGTGCCAGCAGCCAACAACCGGGGGGCTCTGGAAACACCATATATTTT.

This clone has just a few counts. The CDR3 is CASGFTGAGYTF. The CDR3 coding sequence is TGTGCTAGTGGTTTTACAGGGGCCGGCTACACCTTC. The chain uses TRBV12-5 and TRBJ1-2; 7 positions match TRBD1. The V segment lost 3 bases and the J segment 8 bases; nucleotides outside the gene matches: 3. This CDR3 is built from 12 residues. CDR1 is LGHNT, CDR2 FRNRAP, per germline.

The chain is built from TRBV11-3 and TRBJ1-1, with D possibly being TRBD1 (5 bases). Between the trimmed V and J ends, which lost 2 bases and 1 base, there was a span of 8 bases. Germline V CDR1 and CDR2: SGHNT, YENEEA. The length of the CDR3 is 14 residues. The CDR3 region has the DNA TGTGCCAGCAGCTTAAATCAGGGGAACACTGAAGCTTTCTTT. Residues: CASSLNQGNTEAFF.

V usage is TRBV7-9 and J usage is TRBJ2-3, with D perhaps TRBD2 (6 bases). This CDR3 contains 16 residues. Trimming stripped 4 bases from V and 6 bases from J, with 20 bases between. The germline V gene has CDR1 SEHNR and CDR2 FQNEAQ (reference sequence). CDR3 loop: CASSSLGTSERDTQYF. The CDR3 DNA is TGTGCCAGCAGCTCCCTCGGGACTTCCGAACGGGATACGCAGTATTTT.

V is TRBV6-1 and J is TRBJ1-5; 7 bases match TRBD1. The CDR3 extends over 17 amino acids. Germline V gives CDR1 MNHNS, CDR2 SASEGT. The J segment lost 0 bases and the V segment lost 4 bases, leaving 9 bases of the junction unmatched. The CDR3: CASSAEGGDFSNQPQHF. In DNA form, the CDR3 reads TGTGCCAGCAGTGCGGAAGGGGGCGATTTTAGCAATCAGCCCCAGCATTTT.

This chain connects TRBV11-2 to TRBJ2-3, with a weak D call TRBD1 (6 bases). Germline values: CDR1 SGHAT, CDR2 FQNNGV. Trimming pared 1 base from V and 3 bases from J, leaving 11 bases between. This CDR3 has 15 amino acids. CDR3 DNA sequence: TGTGCCAGCAGCTTAGGAGGGCAGGGGACAGATACGCAGTATTTT. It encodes CASSLGGQGTDTQYF.